This is a list of T cell receptor beta chains from one sample in a study of control samples from healthy donors and cancer patients. Profiling relied on immunoSEQ multiplex PCR, and the TCRdb table lists in-frame clones only, not all of them. The profile covers 90,000 to 150,000 clones, with approximately 89% appearing a single time and 3.4% taken by the ten largest. Sequenced material: blood. These receptors were collected from a man between 40 and 49 years old in good health. Each CDR3 is given with its conserved first and last residue. The size field is filled for only some rows; it gives once, few, many or a size class.

v_call	clone_size	cdr3_aa
TRBV18	few	CASSPPTAGRTGELFF
TRBV2	.	CASSGTANSPLHF
TRBV19	.	CASSKWTGNTGELFF
TRBV21-1	.	CASSKDGQAKRETEQYF
TRBV9	.	CASSRRGGPNVYEQYF
TRBV7-9	.	CASSLGNRNEKLFF
TRBV14	.	CASSQRKQDLFTGELFF
TRBV24-1	once	CATSDYGIGDTQYF
TRBV9	.	CASSMRRDFYGYTF
TRBV6-1	.	CASSETGVSNYGYTF
TRBV11-3	once	CASNFRTGGGNSPLHF
TRBV7-8	.	CASSLVALGGQETQYF
TRBV7-6	.	CASSQGQGMPQHF
TRBV5-6	.	CASSLRGSNQPQHF
TRBV9	.	CASSALDRHSTDTQYF
TRBV4-1	.	CASSLKSTVNTEAFF
TRBV2	.	CASSEGTGLNYGYTF
TRBV6-5	.	CASSSGQARVDTQYF
TRBV7-9	.	CASSLPGVGYTF
TRBV7-8	few	CASSSLQGIFYNEQFF
TRBV19	.	CASGLERSAFF
TRBV10-3	.	CAISELPNSPLHF
TRBV6-1	.	CASSEYRNNQPQHF
TRBV9	.	CASSLQADEVYGYTF
TRBV6-6	.	CASSYYRSGSTDTQYF
TRBV24-1	.	CATSHTGYRNSPLHF
TRBV24-1	.	CATSDSDRLNGYTF
TRBV9	.	CASSPRRGGGAGEQFF